These T cell receptor beta chains were read from a single sample in a study of T-cell reconstitution after alpha-beta-depleted transplantation in children. TCRdb independently ran MiXCR on the PCR reads; one entry per CDR3 protein. The sample lists about 240,000 distinct CDR3 sequences, roughly 26% seen once, with 2% to 3% in the top ten. The sample consisted of PBMCs, taken before TCRalphabeta/CD19-depleted stem cell transplant. These receptors came from a girl aged 2 to 10 with Fanconi anemia, due to receive a stem cell transplant. Both conserved end residues are part of each CDR3. Fields, in order: clone size, V gene, D gene, J gene, CDR3 DNA, CDR3 protein. D genes are given only for firm matches. Only some rows state a clone size, as once, few, many or a class for expanded clones.

>NA|TRBV20-1|NA|TRBJ1-5
TGCAGTGCTAGTTTCCAGGGGCAAGATCAGCCCCAGCATTTT
CSASFQGQDQPQHF
>many|TRBV5-4|TRBD1|TRBJ2-7
TGTGCCAGCAGCGTAGGACAGGGTACCTACGAGCAGTACTTC
CASSVGQGTYEQYF
>many|TRBV20-1|NA|TRBJ1-3
TGCAGTGCTATAGTGCTGGGGAAAGGGAACACCATATATTTT
CSAIVLGKGNTIYF
>NA|TRBV29-1|TRBD2|TRBJ2-3
TGCAGCGTTCACTTTAGCGGGAGGGCCAATACGCAGTATTTT
CSVHFSGRANTQYF
>few|TRBV18|NA|TRBJ2-7
TGTGCCAGCTCACCTGGATCCGGCGAGCAGTACTTC
CASSPGSGEQYF
>few|TRBV20-1|TRBD1|TRBJ1-1
TGCAGTGCTAACAGGGGGACTGAAGCTTTCTTT
CSANRGTEAFF
>many|TRBV13|NA|TRBJ2-3
TGTGCCAGCAGCTTCGGACTGCCCTACGAGTTTAGCACAGATACGCAGTATTTT
CASSFGLPYEFSTDTQYF
>few|TRBV5-1|TRBD1|TRBJ2-6
TGCGCCAGCAGGATAGGACAGGGGCAGGACTCTGGGGCCAACGTCCTGACTTTC
CASRIGQGQDSGANVLTF
>many|TRBV29-1|NA|TRBJ2-5
TGCAGCGCCATGCCGGGGACGGCACAAGAGACCCAGTACTTC
CSAMPGTAQETQYF
>many|TRBV12-3/TRBV12-4|NA|TRBJ1-4
TGTGCCAGCAGCGCGGTACCGGAAAAACTGTTTTTT
CASSAVPEKLFF
>NA|TRBV20-1|TRBD2|TRBJ2-7
TGCAGTGCCACACTAGCGGGAGCCGCCTACGAGCAGTACTTC
CSATLAGAAYEQYF
>NA|TRBV20-1|TRBD1|TRBJ1-5
TGCAGTGCCGGACAGGGCCCCGGGATCAATCAGCCCCAGCATTTT
CSAGQGPGINQPQHF
>NA|TRBV5-6|TRBD2|TRBJ2-1
TGTGCCAGCAGCTCTTTTACCGGGACTAGCGGTTACAATGAGCAGTTCTTC
CASSSFTGTSGYNEQFF
>many|TRBV5-6|NA|TRBJ2-7
TGTGCCAGCAGCTTGCGGGGGGCGCGGACCCAGAGGTCCTACGAGCAGTACTTC
CASSLRGARTQRSYEQYF
>NA|TRBV3-1|TRBD1|TRBJ2-2
TGTGCCAGCAGCCAAGACCCCTCGGACAGGGTGGTCACCGGGGAGCTGTTTTTT
CASSQDPSDRVVTGELFF
>many|TRBV29-1|TRBD2|TRBJ2-1
TGCAGCGTTGAAGTCTCACTAGCGGGAGGGTTGATATACAATGAGCAGTTCTTC
CSVEVSLAGGLIYNEQFF
>once|TRBV5-1|TRBD1|TRBJ1-5
TGCGCCAGCAGCTTGGGTGACAGGGGGGGTGAGCCCCAGCATTTT
CASSLGDRGGEPQHF
>few|TRBV7-9|TRBD2|TRBJ2-1
TGTGCCAGCAGCGTTAGGACTAGCGGGAGTTTTGAGCAGTTCTTC
CASSVRTSGSFEQFF
>few|TRBV15|NA|TRBJ2-7
TGTGCCACCAGCAGAGATCTAGACAGGTTCTACGAGCAGTACTTC
CATSRDLDRFYEQYF
>few|TRBV29-1|TRBD1|TRBJ1-1
TGCAGCGTGACAGGGGTGAACACTGAAGCTTTCTTT
CSVTGVNTEAFF
>many|TRBV6-6|NA|TRBJ2-7
TGTGCCAGCAGTGGCGGCGAAAATCGCGAGCAGTACTTC
CASSGGENREQYF
>NA|TRBV5-4|NA|TRBJ2-2
TGTGCCAGCAGCTTGGCCTCTTGGCGTAACACCGGGGAGCTGTTTTTT
CASSLASWRNTGELFF
>few|TRBV20-1|NA|TRBJ1-2
TGCAGTGCTAGAGGCTACCGGACAGAACGGGACTATGGCTACACCTTC
CSARGYRTERDYGYTF
>NA|TRBV7-3|NA|TRBJ2-2
TGTGCCAGCAGCTTATCCGGCAGGGGAGGGACCGGGGAGCTGTTTTTT
CASSLSGRGGTGELFF
>NA|TRBV29-1|TRBD1|TRBJ1-2
TGCAGCGTAATGACAGGGACGAAGTATGGCTACACCTTC
CSVMTGTKYGYTF
>many|TRBV28|TRBD2|TRBJ2-7
TGTGCCAGCAGTTTATGGCGGGAGGAGAACGAGCAGTACTTC
CASSLWREENEQYF